A selection of T cell receptor beta chains follows, all from one sample in a study of shared clonotypes between healthy human individuals. Data came from immunoSEQ multiplex PCR; TCRdb stores just in-frame clones and leaves some out. This table holds under 350,000 clones, around 90% found once. The sample consisted of memory CD8+ T cells sorted from blood. The receptors originated from a man between 18 and 29 years old in good health. CDR3s include the opening cysteine and the closing phenylalanine or tryptophan. Each record gives: CDR3 length, D gene, V gene, J gene, clone size, CDR3 DNA, CDR3 protein. D genes are given only for firm matches. Size tells how often a clone was seen (once, few, many) or the class of an expanded clone, and some rows leave it out.

>14|.|TRBV5-1|TRBJ1-2|many
TGCGCCAGCAGCCCGGCCGGGGGGATCTATGGCTACACCTTC
CASSPAGGIYGYTF
>16|.|TRBV4-3|TRBJ2-3|.
TGCGCCAGCAGCCAAGTTGCTCTAGCGCTCACAGATACGCAGTATTTT
CASSQVALALTDTQYF
>15|TRBD1|TRBV4-2|TRBJ1-1|.
TGTGCCAGCAGCCAACCAGGGACAGGGGGAACTGAAGCTTTCTTT
CASSQPGTGGTEAFF
>14|.|TRBV9|TRBJ2-3|few
TGTGCCAGCAGCGTAGCGGGAGTCGTAGATACGCAGTATTTT
CASSVAGVVDTQYF
>18|.|TRBV5-4|TRBJ2-2|.
TGTGCCAGCAGCCCCCACCCCGGGGACTTGGGTACGAGCGGGGAGCTGTTTTTT
CASSPHPGDLGTSGELFF
>13|TRBD2|TRBV2|TRBJ2-7|.
TGTGCCAGCAGCAAGCGACTAGCGGGAGACCTGTACTTC
CASSKRLAGDLYF
>17|TRBD2|TRBV7-2|TRBJ2-7|once
TGTGCCAGCAGCTTCAGGGAGGCTAGCGGTACGGATTCGGAGCAGTACTTC
CASSFREASGTDSEQYF
>17|TRBD1|TRBV5-1|TRBJ2-7|.
TGCGCCAGCAGCTTGCATTATCCCGGGACAGGGTCCAACGAGCAGTACTTC
CASSLHYPGTGSNEQYF
>16|.|TRBV4-1|TRBJ1-2|.
TGCGCCAGCAGCCTTCAGACCGGACGGACTAACTATGGCTACACCTTC
CASSLQTGRTNYGYTF
>15|.|TRBV7-9|TRBJ1-2|.
TGTGCCAGCAGCCCATGGGACATCCTTAACTATGGCTACACCTTC
CASSPWDILNYGYTF
>15|TRBD1|TRBV18|TRBJ2-7|.
TGTGCCAGCTCACCTAATAGGGGGCAATCACACGAGCAGTACTTC
CASSPNRGQSHEQYF
>11|.|TRBV10-3|TRBJ1-1|few
TGTGCCATCGGGACACCACGGGAAGCTTTCTTT
CAIGTPREAFF
>13|.|TRBV30|TRBJ1-3|.
TGTGCCTGGAGTCCAGGGAGTTTAGACACCATATATTTT
CAWSPGSLDTIYF
>13|.|TRBV9|TRBJ2-3|once
TGTGCCAGCAGCGTAGGTGGGGGGAATACGCAGTATTTT
CASSVGGGNTQYF
>15|.|TRBV4-1|TRBJ2-5|.
TGCGCCAGCAGCCAACTACCGGGGGACGGAGAGACCCAGTACTTC
CASSQLPGDGETQYF
>13|.|TRBV7-2|TRBJ2-5|.
TGTGCCAGCAGCTCCCTGACCCAAGAGACCCAGTACTTC
CASSSLTQETQYF
>14|.|TRBV11-2|TRBJ2-7|.
TGTGCCAGCAGCTCTAGCAGAGGAGGCTACGAGCAGTACTTC
CASSSSRGGYEQYF
>16|TRBD2|TRBV10-3|TRBJ2-3|.
TGTGCCATCAGCGAGTTACTAGCGGGAGTGGGAGATACGCAGTATTTT
CAISELLAGVGDTQYF
>14|.|TRBV5-6|TRBJ2-7|.
TGTGCCAGCAGCTTGTTCCGTCACGTCTACGAGCAGTACTTC
CASSLFRHVYEQYF
>14|.|TRBV13|TRBJ1-1|few
TGTGCCAGCAGCTTACAAGGCTCCAGGTCAGAAGCTTTCTTT
CASSLQGSRSEAFF
>15|.|TRBV6-6|TRBJ1-3|many
TGTGCCAGCAGTTACATGGAAGACTCTGGAAACACCATATATTTT
CASSYMEDSGNTIYF
>16|.|TRBV7-6|TRBJ2-1|.
TGTGCCAGCAGCCACTCACCAGGGGACTTAGACAATGAGCAGTTCTTC
CASSHSPGDLDNEQFF
>15|TRBD2|TRBV7-9|TRBJ2-2|.
TGTGCCAGCAGCGGTTTAGCGGGGCACACCGGGGAGCTGTTTTTT
CASSGLAGHTGELFF
>14|TRBD1|TRBV7-9|TRBJ2-7|.
TGTGCCAGCGCGCCCCGGCAGGGGGCCCACGAGCAGTACTTC
CASAPRQGAHEQYF
>19|TRBD1|TRBV4-1|TRBJ1-4|.
TGCGCCAGCAGCCACCCCGCCGGGAGGGACAGGATTCTTAATGAAAAACTGTTTTTT
CASSHPAGRDRILNEKLFF
>16|.|TRBV10-2|TRBJ2-5|.
TGCGCCAGCAGTGAGTCGACTTCTCGGGGGCAAGAGACCCAGTACTTC
CASSESTSRGQETQYF
>15|TRBD1|TRBV5-4|TRBJ2-7|.
TGTGCCAGCAGCTTCCCACAGGGGGGAGTGTACGAGCAGTACTTC
CASSFPQGGVYEQYF
>13|TRBD1|TRBV29-1|TRBJ1-2|.
TGCAGCGTTGGGACAGGCCATAACTATGGCTACACCTTC
CSVGTGHNYGYTF
>16|TRBD2|TRBV7-2|TRBJ2-7|.
TGTGCCAGCAGCTTGGGACTAGCCGCCGAATTCTACGAGCAGTACTTC
CASSLGLAAEFYEQYF
>18|.|TRBV30|TRBJ2-1|.
TGTGCCTGGAGTAGTGTGCTCCTCTCGACCAGCTCCTACAATGAGCAGTTCTTC
CAWSSVLLSTSSYNEQFF
>14|TRBD2|TRBV2|TRBJ2-7|.
TGTGCCAGCAGGTTAACTAGCGGGGCCTACGAGCAGTACTTC
CASRLTSGAYEQYF
>14|.|TRBV6-6|TRBJ2-5|.
TGTGCCAGCAGTTACTCGGAAGGAGAAGAGACCCAGTACTTC
CASSYSEGEETQYF
>14|.|TRBV11-2|TRBJ2-3|.
TGTGCCAGCAGCCTGGGATGGGGGAAAGATACGCAGTATTTT
CASSLGWGKDTQYF
>16|TRBD1|TRBV7-8|TRBJ2-3|once
TGTGCCAGCAGCTTAGCAGGGGGCGCGGGCACAGATACGCAGTATTTT
CASSLAGGAGTDTQYF
>13|.|TRBV4-1|TRBJ2-7|once
TGCGCCAGCTCCCCGGGGGAAGACTACGAGCAGTACTTC
CASSPGEDYEQYF
>15|TRBD1|TRBV4-1|TRBJ2-7|.
TGCGCCAGCAGCCATACTCAGGGGGCTGTCTACGAGCAGTACTTC
CASSHTQGAVYEQYF
>13|TRBD1|TRBV9|TRBJ2-5|.
TGTGCCAGCAGCCCAGGGGGTCAAGAGACCCAGTACTTC
CASSPGGQETQYF
>14|.|TRBV7-2|TRBJ2-7|few
TGTGCCAGCAGCCTGCAAGGATCCTCCTACGAGCAGTACTTC
CASSLQGSSYEQYF
>16|.|TRBV4-3|TRBJ2-2|.
TGCGCCAGCAGCCAAGACGGACATACGAACACCGGGGAGCTGTTTTTT
CASSQDGHTNTGELFF
>17|TRBD2|TRBV27|TRBJ2-2|.
TGTGCCAGCAGTCTGACCGGGACTAGCGGGAGCACCGGGGAGCTGTTTTTT
CASSLTGTSGSTGELFF
>15|TRBD1|TRBV7-2|TRBJ1-5|.
TGTGCCAGCAGCTTAGTCGGGACAGGGAAACGGCCCCAGCATTTT
CASSLVGTGKRPQHF
>15|TRBD2|TRBV7-6|TRBJ2-5|.
TGTGCCAGCAGCCCACTAGCGGGAGGGCGGGAGACCCAGTACTTC
CASSPLAGGRETQYF